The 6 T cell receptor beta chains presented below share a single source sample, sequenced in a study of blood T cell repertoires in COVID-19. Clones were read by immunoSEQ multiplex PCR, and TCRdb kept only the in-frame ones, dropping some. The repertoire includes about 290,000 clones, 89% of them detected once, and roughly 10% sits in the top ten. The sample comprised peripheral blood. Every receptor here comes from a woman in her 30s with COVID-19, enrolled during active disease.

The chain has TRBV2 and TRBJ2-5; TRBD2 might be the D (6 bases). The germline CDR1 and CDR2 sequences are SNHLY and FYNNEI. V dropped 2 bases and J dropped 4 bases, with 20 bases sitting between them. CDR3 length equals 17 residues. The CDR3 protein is CASSENRAWRGGETQYF. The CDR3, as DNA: TGTGCCAGCAGTGAAAATAGGGCATGGAGGGGCGGAGAGACCCAGTACTTC.

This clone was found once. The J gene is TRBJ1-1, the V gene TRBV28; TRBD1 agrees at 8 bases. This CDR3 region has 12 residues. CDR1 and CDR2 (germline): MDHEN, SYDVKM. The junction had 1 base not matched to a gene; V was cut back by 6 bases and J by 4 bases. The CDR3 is CASRTGGTEAFF. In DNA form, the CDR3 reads TGTGCCAGCAGAACAGGGGGCACTGAAGCTTTCTTT. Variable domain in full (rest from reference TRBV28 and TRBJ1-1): DVKVTQSSRYLVKRTGEKVFLECVQDMDHENMFWYRQDPGLGLRLIYFSYDVKMKEKGDIPEGYSVSREKKERFSLILESASTNQTSMYLCASRTGGTEAFFGQGTRLTVV.

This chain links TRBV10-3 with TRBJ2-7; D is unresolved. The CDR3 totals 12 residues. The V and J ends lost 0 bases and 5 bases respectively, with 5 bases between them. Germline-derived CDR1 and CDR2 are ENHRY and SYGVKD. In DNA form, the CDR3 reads TGTGCCATCAGTGAGTCGGCCCACGAGCAGTACTTC. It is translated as CAISESAHEQYF.

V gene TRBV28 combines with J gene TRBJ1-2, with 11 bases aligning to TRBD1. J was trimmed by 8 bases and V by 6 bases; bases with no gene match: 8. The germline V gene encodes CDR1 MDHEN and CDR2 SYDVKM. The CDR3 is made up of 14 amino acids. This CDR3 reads CASRIGQGARGYTF. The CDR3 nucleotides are TGTGCCAGCAGAATAGGACAGGGGGCGCGAGGCTACACCTTC.

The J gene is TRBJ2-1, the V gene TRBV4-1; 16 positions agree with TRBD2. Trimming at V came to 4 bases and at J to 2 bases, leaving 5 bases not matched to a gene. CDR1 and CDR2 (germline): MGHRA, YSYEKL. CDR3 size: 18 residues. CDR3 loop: CASSRGLAGGLTYNEQFF. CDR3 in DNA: TGCGCCAGCAGCCGGGGACTAGCGGGGGGGCTGACCTACAATGAGCAGTTCTTC.

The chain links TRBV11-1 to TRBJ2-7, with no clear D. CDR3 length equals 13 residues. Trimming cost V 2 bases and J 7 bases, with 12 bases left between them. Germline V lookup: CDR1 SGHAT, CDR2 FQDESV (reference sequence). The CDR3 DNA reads TGTGCCAGCAGCTTACTGACGGCAGGAGAGCAGTACTTC. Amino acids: CASSLLTAGEQYF.